The source of this TCR beta chain is a study of T-cell reconstitution after alpha-beta-depleted transplantation in children. Whole-study findings and limits: About two months after transplant, alpha-beta T cells reportedly came from several hundred expanded graft clones. Surviving recipient T cells and thymic progenitors underlay high day-60 TCRbeta diversity in some patients. T-cell counts and diversity were attributed mostly to newly produced T cells one year after transplant.

V was clipped by 0 bases and J by 6 bases; unmatched bases: 13. CDR3 size: 17 residues. In germline, CDR1 is SGHRS, CDR2 YFSETQ. There are many counts of this clonotype. Its specificity is not known. TCRbeta library construction was performed incorporating unique molecular identifiers. One entry per CDR3 protein, called by TCRdb with MiXCR from the PCR reads. This table holds hundreds of thousands of distinct CDR3 sequences, around 15% found once. The input for sequencing was PBMCs, mostly from graft donor cells, taken 360 days after TCRalphabeta/CD19-depleted stem cell transplant. This sequence was found in a male patient aged 2 to 9 who had a stem cell transplant for acute lymphoblastic leukemia, so the T cells may come from the graft donor. V is TRBV5-1 and J is TRBJ2-5; 8 bases fit TRBD2. The DNA for the CDR3 is TGCGCCAGCAGCTTGGGAAGGAGAAGCGGGAGCGACAAGACCCAGTACTTC. Translated, it gives CASSLGRRSGSDKTQYF.